The next 14 T cell receptor beta chains were all read from a single sample in a study of T cells in Graves' hyperthyroidism and ophthalmopathy. TCR beta CDR3 regions were amplified from RNA. The study used the HTBI primer set for a first-round RT-PCR of the TCR CDR3. TCRdb re-derived calls from the multiplex PCR reads in MiXCR, one entry per CDR3 protein. Of around 690,000 distinct CDR3 sequences in the sample, 17% were seen once. Sequenced input: blood. These receptors were obtained from a man in his fifties or sixties with Graves' hyperthyroidism.

This clonotype was picked up many times. One end of the junction does not line up with germline, which may come from a read error. The chain couples TRBV28 to TRBJ2-7; 7 nucleotides line up with TRBD2. Per germline, CDR1 MDHEN and CDR2 SYDVKM. This CDR3 has 12 amino acids. The chain's CDR3 is CASREGGSEQYF. For the CDR3, the DNA is TGTGCAAGCAGGGAGGGAGGGTCCGAGCAGTACTTC.

This clonotype was seen many times. The rearrangement links TRBV2 to TRBJ1-6; the D is unclear. The CDR3 spans 15 residues. Trimming pared 8 bases from V and 5 bases from J, leaving 16 bases between. Germline CDR1 reads SNHLY; CDR2 reads FYNNEI. This CDR3 reads CASYLTAADNSPLHF. The CDR3 DNA follows: TGTGCCAGCTACCTGACGGCCGCCGATAATTCACCCCTCCACTTT. Full variable domain (rest looked up from reference TRBV2 and TRBJ1-6): EPEVTQTPSHQVTQMGQEVILRCVPISNHLYFYWYRQILGQKVEFLVSFYNNEISEKSEIFDDQFSVERPDGSNFTLKIRSTKLEDSAMYFCASYLTAADNSPLHFGNGTRLTVT.

The chain has TRBV5-4 and TRBJ1-1; TRBD1 is a possible D gene (6 bases). Between the trimmed V and J ends, which lost 0 bases and 1 base, there was a span of 13 bases. The CDR3 contains 16 residues. Germline CDR1 is SGHNT and CDR2 is YYREEE (reference sequence). CDR3 in DNA: TGTGCCAGCAGCTTGGGCTTGCGGGACAAGAACACTGAAGCTTTCTTT. It translates to CASSLGLRDKNTEAFF.

This clonotype has a handful of counts. The rearrangement uses TRBV7-8 and TRBJ2-7; 7 nucleotides align to TRBD2. Germline V CDR1 and CDR2: SGHVS, FQNEAQ. V shed 6 bases and J 7 bases; nucleotides not matched to a gene: 21. The length of the CDR3 is 17 residues. CDR3 sequence (DNA): TGTGCCAGCAGTATGGCTCGAGGGAGGGCCCTACGGGGGGAGCAGTACTTC. Protein: CASSMARGRALRGEQYF.

This clonotype occurred a few times. The chain is built from TRBV5-1 and TRBJ1-6; 7 bases match TRBD1. J was trimmed by 5 bases and V by 8 bases; bases with no gene match: 13. Germline lookup yields CDR1 SGHRS and CDR2 YFSETQ. The CDR3 is made up of 16 amino acids. CDR3 loop: CASTLVGTGDNSPLHF. CDR3 DNA: TGCGCCAGTACGTTGGTGGGAACAGGGGATAATTCACCCCTCCACTTT.

The chain has TRBV9 and TRBJ2-7, with 11 bases aligning to TRBD2. CDR3 size: 14 residues. The germline V gene encodes CDR1 SGDLS and CDR2 YYNGEE. The junction had 4 bases not matched to a gene; V was cut back by 3 bases and J by 5 bases. In nucleotides, the CDR3 is TGTGCCAGCAGCGCCGGGACTAGCGGCCACGAGCAGTACTTC. As protein: CASSAGTSGHEQYF. Based on the CDR3 plus reference TRBV9 and TRBJ2-7, the full variable domain is DSGVTQTPKHLITATGQRVTLRCSPRSGDLSVYWYQQSLDQGLQFLIQYYNGEERAKGNILERFSAQQFPDLHSELNLSSLELGDSALYFCASSAGTSGHEQYFGPGTRLTVT.

This clonotype came up many times. The chain has TRBV28 and TRBJ1-2; D gene ambiguous. This CDR3 spans 11 amino acids. Germline V lookup: CDR1 MDHEN, CDR2 SYDVKM. V dropped 8 bases and J dropped 0 bases, with 4 bases sitting between them. DNA for the CDR3: TGTGCCAGCCAGGCTAACTATGGCTACACCTTC. It specifies CASQANYGYTF.

This clonotype was seen many times. The chain uses TRBV11-2 and TRBJ2-7; D unresolved. With 5 bases removed from V and 0 bases from J, the gap between germline ends came to 8 bases. The germline gives CDR1 SGHAT, CDR2 FQNNGV. The CDR3 covers 13 residues. The CDR3 region has the DNA TGTGCCAGCAGCAATACTAACTCCTACGAGCAGTACTTC. Amino acids: CASSNTNSYEQYF.

The chain uses TRBV5-1 and TRBJ2-3; 7 bases align to TRBD1. V shed 5 bases, J shed 2 bases, and the junction held 8 bases outside the gene matches. Germline lookup yields CDR1 SGHRS and CDR2 YFSETQ. CDR3 length: 15 residues. The CDR3 sequence: CASSDRDSATDTQYF. CDR3 DNA sequence: TGCGCCAGCAGTGACCGGGACAGTGCCACAGATACGCAGTATTTT.

This clonotype was seen ten or more times. The rearrangement links TRBV5-1 to TRBJ2-7, with 16 bases matching TRBD2. Germline lookup yields CDR1 SGHRS and CDR2 YFSETQ. The CDR3 contains 17 residues. The V segment lost 4 bases and the J segment 0 bases; nucleotides outside the gene matches: 4. CDR3 bases: TGCGCCAGCAGCACCGGGACTAGCGGGAGGGACTCCTACGAGCAGTACTTC. Translating gives CASSTGTSGRDSYEQYF.

In this sample, this clonotype turned up a few times. The chain uses TRBV30 and TRBJ2-2, with TRBD2 identical over 8 bases. Looked up from germline, CDR1 is GTSNPN and CDR2 is SVGIG (reference sequence). The CDR3 covers 15 residues. As DNA, the CDR3 is TGTGCGAGGACATCCGGGAGGGCCAGAACCGGGGAGCTGTTTTTT. Its translation: CARTSGRARTGELFF.

This chain links TRBV7-2 with TRBJ2-1; D is perhaps TRBD2 (6 bases). The CDR3 covers 15 residues. The germline V gene has CDR1 SGHTA and CDR2 FQGNSA. V lost 1 base and J lost 2, with 9 bases in between. CDR3 residues: CASSLVTGAYNEQFF. CDR3 nucleotide sequence: TGTGCCAGCAGCTTAGTAACGGGAGCCTACAATGAGCAGTTCTTC.

The chain has TRBV24-1 and TRBJ2-3, with 9 bases identical to TRBD2. V lost 8 bases, J lost 3 bases, and 2 bases stayed unmatched. CDR1 and CDR2 (germline): KGHDR, SFDVKD. The CDR3 is 13 residues long. CDR3 region: CATNLAGTDTQYF. The CDR3 DNA sequence: TGTGCCACCAACCTAGCGGGGACAGATACGCAGTATTTT.

Written as DNA, the CDR3 is TGTGCCAGCAGCGACAATCCCTACGAGCAGTACTTC. Amino acid sequence: CASSDNPYEQYF. This sequence joins TRBV27 and TRBJ2-7; D gene unclear. CDR1 is MNHEY and CDR2 is SMNVEV in the germline V gene (reference sequence). The CDR3 consists of 12 residues. V lost 6 bases to trimming and J lost 2 bases, with 8 bases between them.